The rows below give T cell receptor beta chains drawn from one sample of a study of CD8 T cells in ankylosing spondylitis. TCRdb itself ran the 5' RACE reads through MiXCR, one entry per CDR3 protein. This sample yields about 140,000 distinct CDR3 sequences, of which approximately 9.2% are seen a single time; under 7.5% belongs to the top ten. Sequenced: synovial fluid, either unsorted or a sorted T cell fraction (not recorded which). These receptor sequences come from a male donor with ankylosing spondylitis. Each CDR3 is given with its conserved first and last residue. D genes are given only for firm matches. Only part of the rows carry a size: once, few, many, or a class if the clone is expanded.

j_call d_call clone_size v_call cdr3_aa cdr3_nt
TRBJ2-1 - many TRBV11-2 CASSLASGSSYNEQFF TGTGCCAGCAGCTTAGCCAGCGGTAGCTCCTACAATGAGCAGTTCTTC
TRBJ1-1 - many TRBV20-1 CSAARGIMNTEAFF TGCAGTGCTGCCCGGGGAATCATGAACACTGAAGCTTTCTTT
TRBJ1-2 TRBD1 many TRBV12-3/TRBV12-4 CASSLGVQGAFGYTF TGTGCCAGCAGTTTAGGAGTACAGGGGGCGTTTGGCTACACCTTC
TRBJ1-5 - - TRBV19 CASSIPTQPQHF TGTGCCAGTAGTATTCCGACGCAGCCCCAGCATTTT
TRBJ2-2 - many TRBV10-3 CAISEMDSTGELFF TGTGCCATCAGTGAGATGGACTCGACCGGGGAGCTGTTTTTT
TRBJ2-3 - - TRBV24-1 CATSAWDSADTQYF TGTGCCACCAGTGCCTGGGACTCCGCAGATACGCAGTATTTT
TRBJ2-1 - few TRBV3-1 CASSRPRMDPHEQFF TGTGCCAGCAGCCGACCTAGAATGGACCCCCATGAGCAGTTCTTC
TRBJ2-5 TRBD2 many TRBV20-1 CSARPLAGGLTQYF TGCAGTGCTCGGCCCCTAGCGGGAGGGTTAACCCAGTACTTC
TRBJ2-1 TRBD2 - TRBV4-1 CASSQVGGSNEQFF TGCGCCAGCAGCCAAGTAGGCGGGAGCAATGAGCAGTTCTTC
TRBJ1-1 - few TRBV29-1 CSVVRMNTEAFF TGCAGCGTTGTCAGGATGAACACTGAAGCTTTCTTT
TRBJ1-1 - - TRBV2 CASSEYRGINTEAFF TGTGCCAGCAGTGAATATCGGGGGATAAACACTGAAGCTTTCTTT
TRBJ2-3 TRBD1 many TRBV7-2 CASSLNRGKWDTQYF TGTGCCAGCAGCTTAAACAGGGGGAAATGGGATACGCAGTATTTT
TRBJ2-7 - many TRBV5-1 CASSLGQRLTYEQYF TGCGCCAGCAGCTTGGGGCAGCGTTTGACCTACGAGCAGTACTTC
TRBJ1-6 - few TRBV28 CASSPVSGSPLHF TGTGCCAGCAGTCCAGTATCAGGTTCACCCCTCCACTTT
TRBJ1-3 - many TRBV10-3 CAVSGSSGNTIYF TGTGCCGTCTCAGGTAGCTCTGGAAACACCATATATTTT
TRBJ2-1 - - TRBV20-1 CSLPIGGGNEQFF TGCAGTCTCCCCATCGGGGGAGGCAATGAGCAGTTCTTC
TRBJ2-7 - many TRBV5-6 CASSLDQGLMEQYF TGTGCCAGCAGCTTGGACCAGGGACTGATGGAGCAGTACTTC
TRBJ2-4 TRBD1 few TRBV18 CASSPIRGTDQYF TGTGCCAGCTCACCGATTCGAGGGACAGATCAGTACTTC
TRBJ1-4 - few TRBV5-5 CASSLRASNEKLFF TGTGCCAGCAGCTTGCGGGCTTCCAATGAAAAACTGTTTTTT
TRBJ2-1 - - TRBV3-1 CASSRYGAGEQFF TGTGCCAGCAGCCGTTATGGGGCGGGTGAGCAGTTCTTC
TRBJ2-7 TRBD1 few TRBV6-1 CASRPDRATYEQYF TGTGCCAGCAGACCGGACAGGGCGACCTACGAGCAGTACTTC
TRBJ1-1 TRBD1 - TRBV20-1 CSAAQGATEAFF TGCAGTGCTGCTCAGGGGGCCACTGAAGCTTTCTTT
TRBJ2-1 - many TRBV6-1 CASRPTSGAGQYNEQFF TGTGCCAGCAGACCTACCTCCGGGGCGGGACAGTACAATGAGCAGTTCTTC
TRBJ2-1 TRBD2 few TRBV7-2 CASSLTSASSYNEQFF TGTGCCAGCAGCTTAACTAGCGCGAGCTCCTACAATGAGCAGTTCTTC
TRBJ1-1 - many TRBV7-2 CASARTENTEAFF TGTGCCAGCGCCCGGACAGAGAACACTGAAGCTTTCTTT
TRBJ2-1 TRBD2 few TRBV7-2 CASRRLAGVHEQFF TGTGCCAGCAGGAGACTAGCGGGAGTCCATGAGCAGTTCTTC
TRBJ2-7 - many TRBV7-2 CASSSYLKPTEQYF TGTGCCAGCAGTTCCTACCTAAAACCTACCGAGCAGTACTTC
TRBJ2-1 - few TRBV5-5 CASTPPGTPYGEQFF TGTGCCAGCACCCCCCCCGGGACTCCTTACGGTGAGCAGTTCTTC
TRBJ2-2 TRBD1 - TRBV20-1 CSARQGTGGDSGELFF TGCAGTGCTAGACAGGGGACAGGGGGCGATTCCGGGGAGCTGTTTTTT
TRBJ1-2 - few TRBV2 CASSEAQNSRYTF TGTGCCAGCAGTGAAGCGCAGAACAGCCGCTACACCTTC
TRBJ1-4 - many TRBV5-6 CASSLEGSFEKLFF TGTGCCAGCAGCTTGGAAGGCTCTTTTGAAAAACTGTTTTTT
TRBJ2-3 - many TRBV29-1 CSVEAPGTQYF TGCAGCGTTGAAGCCCCCGGTACGCAGTATTTT
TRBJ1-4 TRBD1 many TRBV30 CAWMGRQGDEKLFF TGTGCCTGGATGGGTCGACAGGGAGATGAAAAACTGTTTTTT
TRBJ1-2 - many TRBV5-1 CASSPDPANYGYTF TGCGCCAGCAGCCCGGACCCAGCTAACTATGGCTACACCTTC
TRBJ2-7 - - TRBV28 CATKGQVLSYEQYF TGTGCCACAAAGGGGCAAGTCCTATCCTACGAGCAGTACTTC
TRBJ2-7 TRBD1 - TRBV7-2 CASSPGTAFYEQYF TGTGCCAGCAGCCCAGGGACAGCTTTCTACGAGCAGTACTTC
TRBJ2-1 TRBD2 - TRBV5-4 CASMEGSGLYNEQFF TGTGCCAGCATGGAAGGTAGCGGGCTTTACAATGAGCAGTTCTTC
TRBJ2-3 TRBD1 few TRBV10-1 CASSDQQGTDTQYF TGCGCCAGCAGTGACCAACAGGGGACAGATACGCAGTATTTT
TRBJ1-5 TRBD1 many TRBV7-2 CASSLALTGQGSQPQHF TGTGCCAGCAGCTTAGCGCTGACGGGACAGGGCTCTCAGCCCCAGCATTTT
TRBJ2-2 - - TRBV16 CASSKVRLHGELYF TGTGCCAGCAGCAAAGTCCGTCTGCACGGGGAGCTGTATTTT
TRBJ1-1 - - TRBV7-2 CASSFTPGGGTEAFF TGTGCCAGCAGCTTCACCCCGGGGGGAGGCACTGAAGCTTTCTTT
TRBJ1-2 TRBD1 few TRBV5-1 CASSRDRALYGYTF TGCGCCAGCAGCCGGGACAGAGCTCTTTATGGCTACACCTTC
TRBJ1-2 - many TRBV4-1 CASSRETAFDGYTF TGCGCCAGCAGCCGAGAGACAGCCTTTGATGGCTACACCTTC
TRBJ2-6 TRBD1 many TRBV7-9 CASSYRGGAGANVLTF TGTGCCAGCAGCTATAGAGGGGGCGCTGGGGCCAACGTCCTGACTTTC
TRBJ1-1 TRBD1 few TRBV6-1 CASRRTGGVAEAFF TGTGCCAGCCGGAGGACAGGGGGCGTCGCTGAAGCTTTCTTT
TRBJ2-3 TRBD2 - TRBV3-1 CASSKTSRFTDTQYF TGTGCCAGCAGCAAGACTAGCAGATTCACAGATACGCAGTATTTT
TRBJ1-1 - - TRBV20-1 CSAGSGSVAFF TGCAGTGCTGGCTCTGGTAGTGTAGCTTTCTTT
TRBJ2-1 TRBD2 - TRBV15 CATSGLAGNEQFF TGTGCCACCTCCGGACTAGCGGGAAATGAGCAGTTCTTC
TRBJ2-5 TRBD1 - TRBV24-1 CATSDAGTGGQTQYF TGTGCCACCAGTGATGCCGGGACAGGGGGGCAGACCCAGTACTTC